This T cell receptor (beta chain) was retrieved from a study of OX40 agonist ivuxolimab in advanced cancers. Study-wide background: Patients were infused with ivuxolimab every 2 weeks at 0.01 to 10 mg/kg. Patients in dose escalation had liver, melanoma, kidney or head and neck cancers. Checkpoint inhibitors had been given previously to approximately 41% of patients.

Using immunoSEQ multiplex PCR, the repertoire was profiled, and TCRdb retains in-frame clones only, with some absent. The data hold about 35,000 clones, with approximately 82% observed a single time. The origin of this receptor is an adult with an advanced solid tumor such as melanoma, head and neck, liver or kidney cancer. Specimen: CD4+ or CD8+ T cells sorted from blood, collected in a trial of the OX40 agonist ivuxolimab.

DNA of the CDR3: TGTGCCAGCAGTGGAGTATTCGTATCCTACGAGCAGTACTTC. It is translated as CASSGVFVSYEQYF. This sequence joins TRBV2 and TRBJ2-7; the D is unclear. CDR3 length: 14 residues. With 4 bases removed from V and 1 base from J, the gap between germline ends came to 11 bases. Germline CDR1 reads SNHLY; CDR2 reads FYNNEI.